This T cell receptor (beta chain) was obtained from a study of blood T cells in healthy people across ages. General observations from the study: Whereas aged donors had fewer naive CD4+ cells, long-lived donors had more of them and higher diversity.

Germline lookup yields CDR1 SGHAT and CDR2 FQNNGV. CDR3 length: 16 amino acids. The germline V and J ends were trimmed by 4 bases and 2 bases, with 17 bases remaining between them. The sample holds a few counts of this clonotype. Its target is unknown. The amount of total RNA extracted per sample was at least 5 micrograms. With a J-beta primer mix and a sample-barcoded 5' primer, a second PCR ran roughly 6 to 12 cycles. Each sample provided no less than 2.5 million CDR3-containing paired-end reads. MiXCR, applied by TCRdb to the 5' RACE reads, yields one record per CDR3 protein. Among some 1,000,000 distinct CDR3 sequences listed, less than 25% were seen once. These data also featured in a second study, about T cells of mothers and their children. That source notes: There were over 8.5 million TCR beta CDR3 reads from each mother and roughly 3 million from each child.

What was sequenced was blood. The J gene is TRBJ2-5, the V gene TRBV11-2; the D gene is possibly TRBD2 (7 bases). This TCR came from a girl aged 2-9 years in good health. CDR3: CASSSRTVGGQETQYF. CDR3 coding DNA: TGTGCCAGCAGCTCCCGGACAGTCGGGGGGCAAGAGACCCAGTACTTC.